In this sample, the clone carrying this TCR beta chain turned up a few times. Its cognate antigen is unknown. The data are from a study of T and B cells in COVID-19 patients. Study-wide background: Of approximately 21 active-infection patients, 12 were critically ill with mechanical ventilation or extracorporeal membrane oxygenation.

Regarding the study as a whole: No sequencing was yet done of CD4+, regulatory or CD8+ subsets, or of SARS-CoV-2-responsive or tetramer+ sorted cells.

With V trimmed by 0 bases and J by 4 bases, 8 bases remained unmatched. This CDR3 region has 16 residues. Per germline, CDR1 DFQATT and CDR2 SNEGSKA (reference sequence). TRB was amplified from roughly 250-500 ng of blood genomic DNA. Multiplex PCR with BIOMED2 TRB-A/B primer pools amplified TRB rearrangements. TCRdb used MiXCR to reprocess the multiplex PCR reads, holding one entry per CDR3 protein. The sample gives roughly 5,400 distinct CDR3 sequences, 25% to 35% of which show up once; approximately 15% is in the top ten. The chain combines TRBV20-1 with TRBJ2-1; 8 nucleotides line up with TRBD1. Specimen: blood. This TCR was recovered from a human donor with active COVID-19. In nucleotides, the CDR3 is TGCAGTGCTAGAGACGGAGACAGGGGCGAATACAATGAGCAGTTCTTC. Encoded protein: CSARDGDRGEYNEQFF.